These T cell receptor beta chains were read from a single sample in a study of OX40 agonist ivuxolimab in advanced cancers. Measured with immunoSEQ multiplex PCR; TCRdb has only the in-frame clones, and not every one. The profile shows tens of thousands of clones, 87% of them singletons. The sequencing here drew on CD4+ or CD8+ T cells sorted from blood, taken in a trial of the OX40 agonist ivuxolimab. These receptors were collected from an adult with an advanced solid tumor such as melanoma, head and neck, liver or kidney cancer. Each CDR3 is given with its conserved first and last residue. D genes are given only for firm matches. Expanded clones get a size class; other rows say once, few or many, or leave the size out.

v_call: TRBV11-3
clone_size: NA
j_call: TRBJ2-1
d_call: TRBD2
cdr3_nt: TGTGCCAGCAGCAAACGGACTAGCGGTCCAGAGCAGTTCTTC
cdr3_aa: CASSKRTSGPEQFF

v_call: TRBV30
clone_size: NA
j_call: TRBJ2-3
d_call: NA
cdr3_nt: TGTGCCACACGGACAGCAGGGACAGATACGCAGTATTTT
cdr3_aa: CATRTAGTDTQYF

v_call: TRBV14
clone_size: many
j_call: TRBJ1-1
d_call: NA
cdr3_nt: TGTGCCAGCAGCCAGTTCCGGAACACTGAAGCTTTCTTT
cdr3_aa: CASSQFRNTEAFF

v_call: TRBV6-1
clone_size: NA
j_call: TRBJ2-3
d_call: TRBD1
cdr3_nt: TGTGCCAGTGCGACAGGGTGGACAGATACGCAGTATTTT
cdr3_aa: CASATGWTDTQYF

v_call: TRBV7-9
clone_size: once
j_call: TRBJ2-7
d_call: TRBD1
cdr3_nt: TGTGCCAGCAGCTTCCAAGGACAGGGGGGGTACGAGCAGTACTTC
cdr3_aa: CASSFQGQGGYEQYF

v_call: TRBV7-2
clone_size: NA
j_call: TRBJ2-3
d_call: NA
cdr3_nt: TGTGCCAGCAGCTTAGAGGGCACAGATACGCAGTATTTT
cdr3_aa: CASSLEGTDTQYF

v_call: TRBV4-1
clone_size: NA
j_call: TRBJ2-5
d_call: TRBD2
cdr3_nt: TGCGCCAGCAGCCCTATGCGCGGGGGGGAAGAGACCCAGTACTTC
cdr3_aa: CASSPMRGGEETQYF

v_call: TRBV7-8
clone_size: NA
j_call: TRBJ1-1
d_call: TRBD1
cdr3_nt: TGTGCCAGCAGCAGGACAGGGGCGAACACTGAAGCTTTCTTT
cdr3_aa: CASSRTGANTEAFF

v_call: TRBV30
clone_size: NA
j_call: TRBJ1-1
d_call: TRBD1
cdr3_nt: TGTGCCGGAACGTACAGGGGTTTGGTGAACACTGAAGCTTTCTTT
cdr3_aa: CAGTYRGLVNTEAFF

v_call: TRBV29-1
clone_size: once
j_call: TRBJ2-3
d_call: TRBD1
cdr3_nt: TGCAGCGCCGACAGGGACCCAGATACGCAGTATTTT
cdr3_aa: CSADRDPDTQYF

v_call: TRBV5-1
clone_size: once
j_call: TRBJ1-4
d_call: NA
cdr3_nt: TGCGCCAGCAGCCCCCTGTCGGCAGTTAATGAAAAACTGTTTTTT
cdr3_aa: CASSPLSAVNEKLFF

v_call: TRBV7-2
clone_size: NA
j_call: TRBJ1-3
d_call: TRBD1
cdr3_nt: TGTGCCAGCAGCTTGACAGGGCCCCATACCGGAAACACCATATATTTT
cdr3_aa: CASSLTGPHTGNTIYF

v_call: TRBV7-2
clone_size: NA
j_call: TRBJ2-2
d_call: NA
cdr3_nt: TGTGCCAGCAGCTTAGACCACTACGAAACCGGGGAGCTGTTTTTT
cdr3_aa: CASSLDHYETGELFF

v_call: TRBV5-1
clone_size: once
j_call: TRBJ1-1
d_call: NA
cdr3_nt: TGCGCCAGCAGCTTCGGAGGGAGGAACACTGAAGCTTTCTTT
cdr3_aa: CASSFGGRNTEAFF

v_call: TRBV5-4
clone_size: NA
j_call: TRBJ2-1
d_call: TRBD2
cdr3_nt: TGTGCCAGCAGCTCCGTAGCGGGGGGTCACAATGAGCAGTTCTTC
cdr3_aa: CASSSVAGGHNEQFF

v_call: TRBV6-5
clone_size: NA
j_call: TRBJ1-6
d_call: TRBD1
cdr3_nt: TGTGCCAGCAGTACACGGGACAGCAATTCACCCCTCCACTTT
cdr3_aa: CASSTRDSNSPLHF

v_call: TRBV6-1
clone_size: NA
j_call: TRBJ1-3
d_call: NA
cdr3_nt: TGTGCCACTTCGACAGGAATCTCTGGAAACACCATATATTTT
cdr3_aa: CATSTGISGNTIYF

v_call: TRBV11-2
clone_size: NA
j_call: TRBJ1-3
d_call: NA
cdr3_nt: TGTGCCAGCAGCTTAGTCGGGTCCTCTGGAAACACCATATATTTT
cdr3_aa: CASSLVGSSGNTIYF

v_call: TRBV19
clone_size: NA
j_call: TRBJ1-4
d_call: NA
cdr3_nt: TGTGCCAGTAGTACCCTAGGTGAAAAACTGTTTTTT
cdr3_aa: CASSTLGEKLFF

v_call: TRBV4-3
clone_size: NA
j_call: TRBJ2-1
d_call: NA
cdr3_nt: TGCGCCAGCAGCCAAGAAAAGACAGGATGGGATGAGCAGTTCTTC
cdr3_aa: CASSQEKTGWDEQFF

v_call: TRBV6-5
clone_size: NA
j_call: TRBJ1-5
d_call: NA
cdr3_nt: TGTGCCAGCACCACAGGCGAGAATCAGCCCCAGCATTTT
cdr3_aa: CASTTGENQPQHF

v_call: TRBV6-5
clone_size: NA
j_call: TRBJ2-4
d_call: NA
cdr3_nt: TGTGCCAGCATCGGGACAGCCAAAAACATTCAGTACTTC
cdr3_aa: CASIGTAKNIQYF

v_call: TRBV10-3
clone_size: NA
j_call: TRBJ1-2
d_call: NA
cdr3_nt: TGTGCCATCAGTGATCTAGTTTACTATGGCTACACCTTC
cdr3_aa: CAISDLVYYGYTF

v_call: TRBV5-6
clone_size: NA
j_call: TRBJ2-7
d_call: NA
cdr3_nt: TGTGCCAGCAGCTTATGGGGGAGCGGAACGGGAGAGCAGTACTTC
cdr3_aa: CASSLWGSGTGEQYF

v_call: TRBV2
clone_size: NA
j_call: TRBJ2-5
d_call: TRBD2
cdr3_nt: TGTGCCAGCAGTGGACTAGCGGGGAGAGAGACCCAGTACTTC
cdr3_aa: CASSGLAGRETQYF

v_call: TRBV5-6
clone_size: NA
j_call: TRBJ1-1
d_call: NA
cdr3_nt: TGTGCCAGCAGCTTGTATGGGGGCTACGGTGAAGCTTTCTTT
cdr3_aa: CASSLYGGYGEAFF

v_call: TRBV19
clone_size: NA
j_call: TRBJ2-7
d_call: NA
cdr3_nt: TGTGCCAGTAGTATAGCCGGGAGCTCCTACGAGCAGTACTTC
cdr3_aa: CASSIAGSSYEQYF

v_call: TRBV7-2
clone_size: NA
j_call: TRBJ1-6
d_call: TRBD1
cdr3_nt: TGTGCCAGCAGCCCCCACGGAGGGGGCGATAATTCACCCCTCCACTTT
cdr3_aa: CASSPHGGGDNSPLHF